The 30 T cell receptor beta chains in this list originate from one sample, sequenced in a study of blood T cell repertoires in COVID-19. Profiling relied on immunoSEQ multiplex PCR, and the TCRdb table lists in-frame clones only, not all of them. The data contain roughly 76,000 clones, about nine tenths of them singletons. Sequencing was done on a sample of peripheral blood. The receptors stem from a woman aged 18-35 years with acute or convalescent COVID-19.

The chain is built from TRBV24-1 and TRBJ2-2; 9 bases align to TRBD1. Germline V CDR1 and CDR2: KGHDR, SFDVKD. This CDR3 comprises 16 residues. Trimming removed 3 bases from V and 5 bases from J; junction bases left unmatched: 6. In DNA, the CDR3 is TGTGCCACCAGTGATAGGGGACAGGGTCGGACCGGGGAGCTGTTTTTT. It codes for CATSDRGQGRTGELFF.

This clone was seen a few times. The chain combines TRBV25-1 with TRBJ1-4, with D perhaps TRBD1 (6 bases). This CDR3 region has 15 residues. CDR1 is MGHDK, CDR2 SYGVNS, per germline. V lost 5 bases, J lost 6 bases, and 16 bases lay in between. The CDR3 region is CASSHTGQQYEKLFF. The DNA for the CDR3 is TGTGCCAGCAGTCACACGGGACAACAGTATGAAAAACTGTTTTTT.

The rearrangement joins TRBV5-1 to TRBJ1-1; unclear D gene. V gave up 0 bases and J gave up 3 bases, with 18 bases separating them. This CDR3 region has 17 residues. In germline, CDR1 is SGHRS, CDR2 YFSETQ. The CDR3 DNA sequence: TGCGCCAGCAGCTTGGCTTTCTTCGGGTCTACTTACACTGAAGCTTTCTTT. Translation: CASSLAFFGSTYTEAFF.

V usage is TRBV5-5 and J usage is TRBJ1-1; no firm D call. Per germline, CDR1 SGHKS and CDR2 YYEKEE (reference sequence). With 2 bases removed from V and 4 bases from J, the gap between germline ends came to 12 bases. CDR3 length: 14 residues. The CDR3 nucleotides read TGTGCCAGCAGCTTTCGGGGTGCGAGCACTGAAGCTTTCTTT. Protein sequence: CASSFRGASTEAFF.

The genes are TRBV6-5 and TRBJ2-4, with 9 bases fitting TRBD2. Germline CDR1 is MNHEY and CDR2 is SVGAGI. The CDR3 has 15 residues. V lost 6 bases, J lost 1 base, and 4 bases stayed unmatched. This CDR3 reads CASSRSGGAKNIQYF. In nucleotides, the CDR3 is TGTGCCAGCAGCCGGAGCGGGGGGGCCAAAAACATTCAGTACTTC.

The chain is built from TRBV12-3 or TRBV12-4 and TRBJ1-4, with D hard to call. Trimming removed 3 bases at V and 8 bases at J, with 7 bases between. The CDR3 is 12 residues long. CDR3 sequence: CASSFGGEKLFF. CDR3 sequence (DNA): TGTGCCAGCAGTTTCGGAGGGGAAAAACTGTTTTTT.

The rearrangement uses TRBV5-1 and TRBJ1-1, with 9 bases lining up with TRBD1. This CDR3 has 13 residues. Germline V gene data show CDR1 as SGHRS and CDR2 as YFSETQ. The junction had 6 bases not matched to a gene; V was cut back by 4 bases and J by 8 bases. Here the CDR3 reads CASSRTGEGEAFF. CDR3 coding DNA: TGCGCCAGCAGCAGGACAGGGGAGGGAGAAGCTTTCTTT. The full variable domain, its missing parts supplied by reference TRBV5-1 and TRBJ1-1, is KAGVTQTPRYLIKTRGQQVTLSCSPISGHRSVSWYQQTPGQGLQFLFEYFSETQRNKGNFPGRFSGRQFSNSRSEMNVSTLELGDSALYLCASSRTGEGEAFFGQGTRLTVV.

The chain uses TRBV27 and TRBJ1-5, with no clear D. This CDR3 is 14 amino acids long. V was clipped by 7 bases and J by 0 bases, with 10 bases between them. Germline CDR1 is MNHEY and CDR2 is SMNVEV (reference sequence). CDR3 in DNA: TGTGCCAGCAAGAGGCTAACTAGCAATCAGCCCCAGCATTTT. It translates to CASKRLTSNQPQHF.

The chain joins TRBV7-8 to TRBJ1-5; 7 positions match TRBD1. The trim removed 1 base at V and 3 bases at J, leaving 9 bases unmatched. The germline V gene encodes CDR1 SGHVS and CDR2 FQNEAQ. This CDR3 is built from 17 residues. The CDR3 region is CASSLGIRDSTNQPQHF. CDR3 nucleotide sequence: TGTGCCAGCAGCTTAGGTATTCGGGACAGTACCAATCAGCCCCAGCATTTT.

V gene TRBV6-6 combines with J gene TRBJ2-4; TRBD1 is a possible D gene (6 bases). Germline V gene lookup returns CDR1 MNHNY and CDR2 SVGAGI (reference sequence). The CDR3 runs 15 residues. V lost 7 bases and J 3 bases, leaving 16 bases between the germline ends. The CDR3 protein is CASKLLQGVKNIQYF. CDR3 DNA sequence: TGTGCCAGCAAATTACTACAGGGTGTCAAAAACATTCAGTACTTC.

This clone occurred once. The chain employs TRBV5-8 and TRBJ2-5, with TRBD1 matching 11 bases. This CDR3 has 20 amino acids. V lost 0 bases, J lost 5 bases, and 18 bases stayed unmatched. Germline CDR1 reads SGHTS; CDR2 reads YDEGEE. CDR3 in amino acids: CASSLAFLVTGQGAWETQYF. As DNA, the CDR3 is TGTGCCAGCAGCTTGGCCTTCTTGGTGACAGGACAGGGGGCTTGGGAGACCCAGTACTTC.

The chain has TRBV27 and TRBJ1-1; D perhaps matches TRBD1 (6 bases). Germline values: CDR1 MNHEY, CDR2 SMNVEV (reference sequence). The CDR3 has 15 amino acids. V was pared by 0 bases and J by 5 bases, with 13 bases between. The CDR3 bases are TGTGCCAGCAGTTTATCGGGAACAGGGTTTACTGAAGCTTTCTTT. It encodes CASSLSGTGFTEAFF.

The J gene is TRBJ1-3, the V gene TRBV19, with D perhaps matching TRBD1 (5 bases). Germline CDR1 and CDR2: LNHDA and SQIVND (reference sequence). The CDR3 is 14 amino acids. The germline V and J ends were trimmed by 5 bases and 2 bases, with 10 bases remaining between them. In DNA, the CDR3 is TGTGCCAGTAGTGTAACAGGAGCTGGAAACACCATATATTTT. Its protein product is CASSVTGAGNTIYF.

The gene calls are TRBV19 and TRBJ1-1; TRBD1 matches 7 bases. V was clipped by 8 bases and J by 1 base; unmatched bases: 1. The CDR3 is made up of 12 amino acids. In germline, CDR1 is LNHDA, CDR2 SQIVND (reference sequence). DNA of the CDR3: TGTGCCAGTTACAGGGGGAACACTGAAGCTTTCTTT. It encodes CASYRGNTEAFF.

This clone appeared a single time. V usage is TRBV5-1 and J usage is TRBJ2-1; D may be TRBD2 (5 bases). This CDR3 region has 16 residues. Trimming cost V 1 base and J 0 bases, with 11 bases left between them. CDR1 SGHRS and CDR2 YFSETQ come from the germline V gene. The CDR3 DNA sequence: TGCGCCAGCAGCTTGCTCGGACTCAACTCCTACAATGAGCAGTTCTTC. Encoded protein: CASSLLGLNSYNEQFF.

The V and J genes are TRBV9 and TRBJ2-7; D may be TRBD1 (5 bases). CDR3 length: 15 residues. Between the trimmed V and J ends, which lost 0 bases and 0 bases, there was a span of 10 bases. The germline gives CDR1 SGDLS, CDR2 YYNGEE. CDR3 DNA: TGTGCCAGCAGCGTAGAGGCAGGGTACTCCTACGAGCAGTACTTC. This translates into CASSVEAGYSYEQYF.

The J gene is TRBJ2-2, the V gene TRBV7-9; D is unclear. V lost 5 bases, J lost 4 bases, and 11 bases lay in between. CDR3 length equals 14 residues. CDR1 and CDR2 (germline): SEHNR, FQNEAQ (reference sequence). This chain's CDR3 is CASSASAPTGELFF. CDR3 DNA: TGTGCCAGCAGCGCAAGCGCTCCCACCGGGGAGCTGTTTTTT.

The chain uses TRBV25-1 and TRBJ2-6, with TRBD1 matching 7 bases. The CDR3 loop spans 18 amino acids. Germline CDR1 and CDR2: MGHDK and SYGVNS. Losses at the gene ends were 4 bases for V and 4 bases for J; bases not matched to a gene: 13. The CDR3 DNA is TGTGCCAGCAGTGGGACCCTTCCCACAGGGGACGGGGCCAACGTCCTGACTTTC. This encodes CASSGTLPTGDGANVLTF.

Judged by abundance, this clone is medium-sized. The chain couples TRBV7-2 to TRBJ2-7; no firm D call. V lost 1 base and J lost 2, with 9 bases in between. CDR3 size: 14 residues. In germline, CDR1 is SGHTA, CDR2 FQGNSA. The CDR3 region has the DNA TGTGCCAGCAGCTTAGGTCCTTCTGCCTACGAGCAGTACTTC. This encodes CASSLGPSAYEQYF.

The chain combines TRBV19 with TRBJ2-7; tentatively, D is TRBD1 (5 bases). CDR3 length equals 13 residues. Trimming removed 3 bases from V and 4 bases from J, with 10 bases in between. CDR1 and CDR2 (germline): LNHDA, SQIVND (reference sequence). The CDR3 protein is CASSIRVGYEQYF. The CDR3 coding sequence is TGTGCCAGTAGTATCAGGGTAGGGTACGAGCAGTACTTC.

The chain recombines TRBV5-1 with TRBJ2-7; 7 nucleotides align to TRBD2. CDR3 length: 16 amino acids. The V segment lost 0 bases and the J segment 3 bases; nucleotides outside the gene matches: 9. CDR1 is SGHRS, CDR2 YFSETQ, per germline. This CDR3 reads CASSLVGGSSDYEQYF. The CDR3 bases are TGCGCCAGCAGCTTGGTAGGCGGGAGCTCCGACTACGAGCAGTACTTC.

The gene calls are TRBV5-1 and TRBJ2-1; D is possibly TRBD2 (6 bases). The CDR3 consists of 16 residues. V gave up 0 bases and J gave up 6 bases, with 16 bases separating them. Looked up from germline, CDR1 is SGHRS and CDR2 is YFSETQ. DNA of the CDR3: TGCGCCAGCAGCTTGGCAAGAACCCTGGGGGGCAATGAGCAGTTCTTC. Encoded protein: CASSLARTLGGNEQFF.

The CDR3 DNA follows: TGTGCCTGCGGAAGGAGGTTGTCCACTGAAGCTTTCTTT. Protein product: CACGRRLSTEAFF. V and J are TRBV30 and TRBJ1-1; D is undetermined. CDR3 length: 13 residues. Germline V gene lookup returns CDR1 GTSNPN and CDR2 SVGIG (reference sequence). V dropped 6 bases and J dropped 4 bases, with 15 bases sitting between them.

The chain carries TRBV10-3 and TRBJ2-3; no firm D call. CDR1 and CDR2 from the germline V gene are ENHRY and SYGVKD. V lost 3 bases to trimming and J lost 4 bases, with 17 bases between them. The CDR3 contains 16 residues. The CDR3 loop is CAISDNSPPNADTQYF. The CDR3 DNA reads TGTGCCATCAGTGACAACAGCCCGCCAAACGCAGATACGCAGTATTTT.

This rearrangement joins TRBV6-5 to TRBJ1-2; TRBD1 matches 8 bases. The CDR3 has 15 residues. CDR1 MNHEY and CDR2 SVGAGI come from the germline V gene. After removal of 6 bases from V and 4 bases from J, the junction contained 10 bases not matched to a gene. Here the CDR3 reads CASSTRRQGSYGYTF. As DNA, the CDR3 is TGTGCCAGCAGCACACGCCGACAGGGGAGCTATGGCTACACCTTC.

The V call is TRBV15, the J call TRBJ1-2, with TRBD1 identical over 8 bases. Germline V CDR1 and CDR2: LNHNV, YYDKDF (reference sequence). Trimming at V came to 0 bases and at J to 4 bases, leaving 4 bases not matched to a gene. The CDR3 runs to 15 residues. The CDR3 DNA sequence: TGTGCCACCAGCAGAGATGTTGGACAGGGCTATGGCTACACCTTC. Amino acid sequence: CATSRDVGQGYGYTF.

This sequence joins TRBV19 and TRBJ2-5; the D gene is possibly TRBD1 (7 bases). The germline gives CDR1 LNHDA, CDR2 SQIVND (reference sequence). The CDR3 runs 13 residues. V was trimmed by 9 bases and J by 2 bases, leaving 13 bases between them. The CDR3 coding sequence is TGTGCCAGCCGGGGGACAGCTCAAGAGACCCAGTACTTC. This encodes CASRGTAQETQYF.

This clone was observed a handful of times. This sequence joins TRBV6-1 and TRBJ2-4; 10 bases map to TRBD2. Losses at the gene ends were 3 bases for V and 5 bases for J; bases not matched to a gene: 7. The CDR3 loop spans 16 amino acids. The V gene's germline CDR1 is MNHNS and CDR2 SASEGT. The CDR3, as DNA: TGTGCCAGCAGTGATTCTAGCGGGGGAGTTGAAAACATTCAGTACTTC. Amino acid sequence: CASSDSSGGVENIQYF.

This chain connects TRBV27 to TRBJ1-2; a weak D match, TRBD1 (5 bases). V was pared by 5 bases and J by 4 bases, with 23 bases between. Germline V gene lookup returns CDR1 MNHEY and CDR2 SMNVEV (reference sequence). The CDR3 sequence is 17 residues long. Here the CDR3 DNA reads TGTGCCAGCAGTCAAAACCTTGGGACTTCTTCCTCCTATGGCTACACCTTC. This translates into CASSQNLGTSSSYGYTF.

The chain combines TRBV6-5 with TRBJ1-2, with 9 bases that match TRBD1. This CDR3 is built from 12 residues. Germline assignment: CDR1 MNHEY and CDR2 SVGAGI. After removal of 8 bases from V and 3 bases from J, the junction contained 1 base not matched to a gene. CDR3 in amino acids: CASGQGYYGYTF. DNA for the CDR3: TGTGCCAGCGGACAGGGGTACTATGGCTACACCTTC.